Listed here is a single T cell receptor (beta chain). Germline lookup yields CDR1 SEHNR and CDR2 FQNEAQ (reference sequence). The CDR3 runs 15 residues. Trimming removed 8 bases from V and 4 bases from J, with 19 bases in between. This specimen comes from a study of blood T cell repertoires in COVID-19. Overall study context: Italy, Spain and the United States were the sources of the convalescent and acute COVID-19 samples.

Individuals drawn from under 30 US areas were roughly 18 to 100 years old. Cohort 3 recovery required two negative PCRs, clearance, or symptom resolution. Per the original data handling: Reference gene primer amplification in the assay estimated nucleated cell counts. Here immunoSEQ multiplex PCR was the method, and the copy in TCRdb shows in-frame clones only, minus some. That table supplies the V and J calls and clone size; D and trimming were determined from the DNA. The sample carries some 200,000 clones, 75% to 85% recorded once. Sequencing was carried out using PBMCs or T cells enriched from blood (not recorded which). The rearrangement joins TRBV7-9 to TRBJ2-3, with a weak D call TRBD1 (6 bases). The TCR sequence derives from a man aged 35 to 55 who had recovered from COVID-19. CDR3 in DNA: TGTGCCAGCGGAAAAGGACAGTTAGGAGCAGATACGCAGTATTTT. Translated: CASGKGQLGADTQYF.